A single sample gave rise to the 7 T cell receptor beta chains below, sequenced in a study of blood T cell repertoires in COVID-19. This table comes from immunoSEQ multiplex PCR, and its TCRdb copy is limited to in-frame clones, with some not included. Of roughly 120,000 clones in the sample, 75% to 80% were seen once. The sequenced material came from peripheral blood. The receptor source for this set is a woman of 80 years or more with active or convalescent COVID-19.

This chain connects TRBV3-1 (or the pseudogene TRBV3-2) to TRBJ2-1; D unclear. Germline V gene data show CDR1 as LGHDT and CDR2 as YNNKEL (reference sequence). This CDR3 has 15 amino acids. The V and J ends lost 3 bases and 6 bases respectively, with 15 bases between them. The CDR3 is CASSHPSSGPNEQFF. The CDR3 coding sequence is TGTGCCAGCAGCCACCCGTCTTCTGGGCCCAATGAGCAGTTCTTC.

The rearrangement links TRBV6-6 to TRBJ2-7, with TRBD2 identical over 8 bases. The CDR3 extends over 15 amino acids. Germline CDR1 MNHNY, CDR2 SVGAGI (reference sequence). Trimming took 2 bases from V and 1 from J; bases not matched to a gene: 4. CDR3 sequence: CASSYLAGGSYEQYF. CDR3 sequence (DNA): TGTGCCAGCAGTTACCTTGCGGGAGGATCCTACGAGCAGTACTTC.

This chain links TRBV2 with TRBJ2-5; D uncertain. CDR1 and CDR2 (germline): SNHLY, FYNNEI. The CDR3 runs to 12 residues. V was shortened by 2 bases and J by 5 bases, with 6 bases between the two germline ends. The CDR3 DNA is TGTGCCAGCAGTGAAATTTCGGAGACCCAGTACTTC. It translates to CASSEISETQYF.

This clone has a count of ten or more. The genes are TRBV4-1 and TRBJ2-5; 7 bases are a match to TRBD2. With 4 bases clipped from V and 5 bases from J, the junction kept 13 bases outside the gene matches. The CDR3 runs 16 residues. The germline CDR1 and CDR2 sequences are MGHRA and YSYEKL. The CDR3 here is CASSLIGLGTRETQYF. CDR3 nucleotides: TGCGCCAGCAGCCTCATAGGACTAGGGACCCGTGAGACCCAGTACTTC.

The rearrangement uses TRBV5-1 and TRBJ2-3, with unresolved D. From germline, CDR1 is SGHRS and CDR2 YFSETQ. V was clipped by 3 bases and J by 1 base, with 9 bases between them. The CDR3 spans 14 residues. The CDR3 bases are TGCGCCAGCAGCTCCCCCGAGCGCACAGATACGCAGTATTTT. Its translation: CASSSPERTDTQYF.

CDR3 DNA sequence: TGCGCCAGCAAAGAATCCGGACTAGCGGGAGGAGTGACTAAATACAATGAGCAGTTCTTC. Its translation is CASKESGLAGGVTKYNEQFF. The chain couples TRBV5-1 to TRBJ2-1; 14 bases align to TRBD2. V lost 6 bases and J lost 4; bases outside the gene matches: 18. CDR1 SGHRS and CDR2 YFSETQ come from the germline V gene. The CDR3 is 20 residues long.

The chain combines TRBV27 with TRBJ2-1, with TRBD1 identical over 8 bases. J was trimmed by 4 bases and V by 2 bases; bases with no gene match: 7. The CDR3 spans 16 residues. Looked up from germline, CDR1 is MNHEY and CDR2 is SMNVEV (reference sequence). The CDR3 reads CASSLGSGGNYNEQFF. DNA of the CDR3: TGTGCCAGCAGTTTAGGGTCAGGGGGCAATTACAATGAGCAGTTCTTC.